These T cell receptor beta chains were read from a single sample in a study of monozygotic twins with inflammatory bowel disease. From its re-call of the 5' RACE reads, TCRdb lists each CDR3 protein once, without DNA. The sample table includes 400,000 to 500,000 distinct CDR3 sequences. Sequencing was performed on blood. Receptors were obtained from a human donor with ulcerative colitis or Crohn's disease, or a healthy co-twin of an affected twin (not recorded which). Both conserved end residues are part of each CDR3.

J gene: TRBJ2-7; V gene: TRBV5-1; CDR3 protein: CASSLSQGYEQYF
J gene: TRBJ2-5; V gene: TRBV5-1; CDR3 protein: CASSEQGRETQYF
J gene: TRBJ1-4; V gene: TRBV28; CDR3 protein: CASSSRQGRNEKLFF
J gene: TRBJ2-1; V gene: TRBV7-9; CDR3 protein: CASSTGTSSNEQFF
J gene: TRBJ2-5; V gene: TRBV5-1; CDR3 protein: CASSLVEGQGIGETQYF
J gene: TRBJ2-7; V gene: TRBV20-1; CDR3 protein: CSAKIRTSHVVEQYF
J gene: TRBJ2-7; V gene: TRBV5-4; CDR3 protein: CASSFSDRVPYEQYF
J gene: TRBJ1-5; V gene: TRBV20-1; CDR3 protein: CSARGTGNSNQPQHF
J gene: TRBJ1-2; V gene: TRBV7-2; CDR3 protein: CASSPRPGQNYGYTF
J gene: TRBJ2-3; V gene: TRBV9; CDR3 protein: CASSVGGGSRDTQYF
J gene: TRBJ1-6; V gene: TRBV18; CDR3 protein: CASSLPAGASNSPLHF
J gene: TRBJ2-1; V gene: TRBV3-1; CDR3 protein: CASSQFTSSYNEQFF
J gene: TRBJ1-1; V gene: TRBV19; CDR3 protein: CASSIRPGGPEAFF
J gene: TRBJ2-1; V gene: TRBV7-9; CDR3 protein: CASRLAGADEQFF
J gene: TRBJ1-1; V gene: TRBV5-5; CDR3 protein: CASSSTGVNTEAFF
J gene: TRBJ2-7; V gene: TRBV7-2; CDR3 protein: CASSFRGTSGPYEQYF
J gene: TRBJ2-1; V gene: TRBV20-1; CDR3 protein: CSARESGSYNEQFF
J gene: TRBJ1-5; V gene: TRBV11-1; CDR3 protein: CASSLAPGQDRGGNQPQHF
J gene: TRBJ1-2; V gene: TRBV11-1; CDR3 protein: CASSLSWGDGYTF
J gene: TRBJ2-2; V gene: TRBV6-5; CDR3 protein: CASSYGGGVTGELFF
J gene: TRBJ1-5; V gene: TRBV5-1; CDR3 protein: CASSLGNIGSNQPQHF
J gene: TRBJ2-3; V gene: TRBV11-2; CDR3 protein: CASSTDREGTQYF
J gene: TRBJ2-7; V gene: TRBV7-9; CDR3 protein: CASSLGGAYLQQYF
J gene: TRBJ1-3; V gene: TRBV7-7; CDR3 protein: CASSFYSATSSGNTIYF
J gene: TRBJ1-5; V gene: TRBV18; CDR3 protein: CASSRLAGRRGGNQPQHF
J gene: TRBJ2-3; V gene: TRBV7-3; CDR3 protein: CASSLGSTQGTDTQYF
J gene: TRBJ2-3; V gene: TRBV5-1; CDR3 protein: CASSSVAGGADTQYF
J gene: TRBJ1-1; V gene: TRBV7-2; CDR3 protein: CASSPPTYEAFF
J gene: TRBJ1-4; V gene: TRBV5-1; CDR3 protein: CASSLEAGGQEKLFF
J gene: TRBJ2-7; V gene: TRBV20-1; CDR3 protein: CSARLYTGRGYEQYF
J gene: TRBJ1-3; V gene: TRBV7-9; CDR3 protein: CASSLGPANTIYF
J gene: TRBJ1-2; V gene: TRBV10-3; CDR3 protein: CAITIQVDGGYTF
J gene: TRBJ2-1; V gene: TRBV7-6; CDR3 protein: CASSLIGRGEQFF
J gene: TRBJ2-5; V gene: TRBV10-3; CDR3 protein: CAISESFQETQYF
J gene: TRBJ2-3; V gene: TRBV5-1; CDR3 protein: CASSPGTSGRKHTQYF
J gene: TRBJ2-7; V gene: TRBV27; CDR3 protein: CASSTQREAPYEQYF
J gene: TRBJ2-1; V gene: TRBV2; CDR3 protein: CARTGQASYNEQFF
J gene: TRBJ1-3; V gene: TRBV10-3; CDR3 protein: CAIRGTNGNTIYF
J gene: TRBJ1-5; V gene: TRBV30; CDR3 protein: CAWSVRVGINQPQHF
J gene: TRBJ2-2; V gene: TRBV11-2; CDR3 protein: CASSLMFRSGGAAGELFF